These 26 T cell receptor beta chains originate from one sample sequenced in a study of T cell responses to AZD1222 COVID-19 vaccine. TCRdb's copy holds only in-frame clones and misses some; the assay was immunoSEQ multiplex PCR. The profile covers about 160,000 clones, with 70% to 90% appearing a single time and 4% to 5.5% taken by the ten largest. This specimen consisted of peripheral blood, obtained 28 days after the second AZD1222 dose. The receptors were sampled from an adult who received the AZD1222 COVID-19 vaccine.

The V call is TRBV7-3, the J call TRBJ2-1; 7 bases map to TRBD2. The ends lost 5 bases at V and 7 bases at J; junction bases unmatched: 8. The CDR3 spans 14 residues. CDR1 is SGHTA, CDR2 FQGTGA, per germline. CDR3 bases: TGTGCCAGCAGCCCCGTCGGACTAGAGAATGAGCAGTTCTTC. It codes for CASSPVGLENEQFF.

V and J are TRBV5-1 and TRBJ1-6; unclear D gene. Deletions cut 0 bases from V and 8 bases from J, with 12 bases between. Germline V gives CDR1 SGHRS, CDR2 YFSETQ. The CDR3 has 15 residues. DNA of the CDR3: TGCGCCAGCAGCTTGGCCGGTGGTGTTTATTCACCCCTCCACTTT. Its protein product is CASSLAGGVYSPLHF.

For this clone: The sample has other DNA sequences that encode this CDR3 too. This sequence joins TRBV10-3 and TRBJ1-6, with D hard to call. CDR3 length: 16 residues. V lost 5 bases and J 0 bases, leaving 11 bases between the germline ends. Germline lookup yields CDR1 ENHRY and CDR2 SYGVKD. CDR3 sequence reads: CAISPDSSSYNSPLHF. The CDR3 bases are TGTGCCATCAGTCCCGATTCGAGCTCCTATAATTCACCCCTCCACTTT.

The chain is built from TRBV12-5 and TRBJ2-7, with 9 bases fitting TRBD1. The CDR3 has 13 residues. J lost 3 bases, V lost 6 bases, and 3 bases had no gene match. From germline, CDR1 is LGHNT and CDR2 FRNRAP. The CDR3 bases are TGTGCTAGTGGCCGGGGACAGGGCTACGAGCAGTACTTC. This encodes CASGRGQGYEQYF.

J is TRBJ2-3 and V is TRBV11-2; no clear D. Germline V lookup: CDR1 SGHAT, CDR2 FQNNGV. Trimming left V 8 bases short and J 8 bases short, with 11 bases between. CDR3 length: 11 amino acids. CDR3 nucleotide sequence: TGTGCCAGCCACGATCGGTTTACGCAGTATTTT. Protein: CASHDRFTQYF. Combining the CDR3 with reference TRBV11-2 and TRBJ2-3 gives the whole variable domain EAGVAQSPRYKIIEKRQSVAFWCNPISGHATLYWYQQILGQGPKLLIQFQNNGVVDDSQLPKDRFSAERLKGVDSTLKIQPAKLEDSAVYLCASHDRFTQYFGPGTRLTVL.

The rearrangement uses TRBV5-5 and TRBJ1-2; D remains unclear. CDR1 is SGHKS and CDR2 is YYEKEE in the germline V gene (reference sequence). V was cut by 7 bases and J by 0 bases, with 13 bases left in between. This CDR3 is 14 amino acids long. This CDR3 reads CASLGGSANYGYTF. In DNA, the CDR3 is TGTGCCAGCCTTGGAGGGAGCGCTAACTATGGCTACACCTTC.

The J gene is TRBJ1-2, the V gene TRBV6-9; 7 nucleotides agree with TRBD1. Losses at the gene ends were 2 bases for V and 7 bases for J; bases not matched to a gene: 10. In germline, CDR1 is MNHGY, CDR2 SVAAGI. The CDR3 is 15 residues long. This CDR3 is CASSYNVDRAGGYTF. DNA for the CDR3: TGTGCCAGCAGTTATAATGTTGACAGGGCTGGTGGCTACACCTTC.

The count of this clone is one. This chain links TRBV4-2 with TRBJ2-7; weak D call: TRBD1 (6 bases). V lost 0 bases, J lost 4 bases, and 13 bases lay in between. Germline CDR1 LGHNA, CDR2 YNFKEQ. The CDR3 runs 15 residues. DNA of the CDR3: TGTGCCAGCAGCCAAGAGGTGGACAGTTCTTACGAGCAGTACTTC. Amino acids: CASSQEVDSSYEQYF.

The CDR3 spells CAISVGERHSGANVLTF. The CDR3 DNA sequence: TGTGCCATCAGTGTTGGGGAGCGACATTCTGGGGCCAACGTCCTGACTTTC. The chain carries TRBV10-3 and TRBJ2-6; perhaps TRBD2 as D (5 bases). V shed 4 bases and J shed 1 base, with 14 bases lying between them. The germline gives CDR1 ENHRY, CDR2 SYGVKD. This CDR3 has 17 amino acids.

The DNA of the CDR3 is TGTGCCAGCTCACCGGTCCCCCAAAACATTCAGTACTTC. It specifies CASSPVPQNIQYF. The rearrangement links TRBV18 to TRBJ2-4; D remains ambiguous. Germline CDR1 and CDR2: KGHSH and LQKENI. V lost 3 bases, J lost 5 bases, and 8 bases lay in between. This CDR3 is built from 13 residues.

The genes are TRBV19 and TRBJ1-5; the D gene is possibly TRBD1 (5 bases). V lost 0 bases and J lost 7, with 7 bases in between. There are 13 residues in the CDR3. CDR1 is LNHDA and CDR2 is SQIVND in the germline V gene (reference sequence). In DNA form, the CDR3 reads TGTGCCAGTAGTATAGACAGGGAACAGCCCCAGCATTTT. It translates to CASSIDREQPQHF.

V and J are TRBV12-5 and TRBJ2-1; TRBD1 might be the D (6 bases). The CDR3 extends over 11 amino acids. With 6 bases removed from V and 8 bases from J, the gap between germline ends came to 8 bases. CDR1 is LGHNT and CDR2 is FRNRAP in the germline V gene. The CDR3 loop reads CASGGGDEQFF. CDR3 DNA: TGTGCTAGTGGAGGGGGTGATGAGCAGTTCTTC. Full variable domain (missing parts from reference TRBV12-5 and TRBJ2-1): DARVTQTPRHKVTEMGQEVTMRCQPILGHNTVFWYRQTMMQGLELLAYFRNRAPLDDSGMPKDRFSAEMPDATLATLKIQPSEPRDSAVYFCASGGGDEQFFGPGTRLTVL.

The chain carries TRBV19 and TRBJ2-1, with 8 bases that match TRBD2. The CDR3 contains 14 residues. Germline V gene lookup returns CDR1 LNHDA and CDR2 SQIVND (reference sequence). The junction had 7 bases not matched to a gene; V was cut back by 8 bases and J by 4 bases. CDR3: CASFAGGRYNEQFF. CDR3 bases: TGTGCCAGTTTCGCGGGGGGAAGATACAATGAGCAGTTCTTC.

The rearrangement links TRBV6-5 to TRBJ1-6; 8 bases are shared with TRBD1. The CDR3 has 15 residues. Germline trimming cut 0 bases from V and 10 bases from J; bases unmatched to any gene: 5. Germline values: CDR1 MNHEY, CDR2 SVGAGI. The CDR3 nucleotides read TGTGCCAGCAGTTACTCGTTCACAGGGGGATCACCCCTCCACTTT. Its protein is CASSYSFTGGSPLHF.

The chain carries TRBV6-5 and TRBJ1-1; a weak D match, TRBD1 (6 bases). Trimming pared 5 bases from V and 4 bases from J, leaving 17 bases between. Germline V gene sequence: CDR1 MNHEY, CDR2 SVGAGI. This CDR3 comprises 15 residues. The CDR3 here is CASSPRTGRGTEAFF. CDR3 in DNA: TGTGCCAGCAGTCCCCGGACGGGCAGGGGCACTGAAGCTTTCTTT.

Written as DNA, the CDR3 is TGTGCCAGCAGCTTGGGGTCAACCACCAATGAAAAACTGTTTTTT. Protein product: CASSLGSTTNEKLFF. The chain couples TRBV5-6 to TRBJ1-4; D is uncertain. The V end lost 0 bases, the J end lost 5 bases, and 11 bases lay between the germline ends. The germline V gene encodes CDR1 SGHDT and CDR2 YYEEEE. The CDR3 runs 15 residues.

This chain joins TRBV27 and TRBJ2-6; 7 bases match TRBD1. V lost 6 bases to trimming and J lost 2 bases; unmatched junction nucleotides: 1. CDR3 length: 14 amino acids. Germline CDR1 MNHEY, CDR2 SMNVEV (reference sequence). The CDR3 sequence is CASSGTAGANVLTF. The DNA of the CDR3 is TGTGCCAGCAGCGGGACAGCTGGGGCCAACGTCCTGACTTTC.

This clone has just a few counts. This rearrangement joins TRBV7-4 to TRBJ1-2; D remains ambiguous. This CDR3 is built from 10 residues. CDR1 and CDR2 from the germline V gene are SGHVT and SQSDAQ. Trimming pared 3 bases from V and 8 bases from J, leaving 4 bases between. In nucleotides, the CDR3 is TGTGCCAGCAGCTTTGTCGGCTACACCTTC. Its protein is CASSFVGYTF.

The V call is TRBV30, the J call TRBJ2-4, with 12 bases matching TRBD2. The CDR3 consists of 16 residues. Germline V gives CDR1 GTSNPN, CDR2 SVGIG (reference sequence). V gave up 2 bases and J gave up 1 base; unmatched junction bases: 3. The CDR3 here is CAWSPLAGGAKNIQYF. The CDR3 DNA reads TGTGCCTGGAGTCCTCTAGCGGGGGGGGCCAAAAACATTCAGTACTTC.

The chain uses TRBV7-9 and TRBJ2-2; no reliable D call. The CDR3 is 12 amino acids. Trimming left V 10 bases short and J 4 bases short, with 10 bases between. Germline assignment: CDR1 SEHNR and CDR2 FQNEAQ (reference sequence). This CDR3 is CATLSSTGELFF. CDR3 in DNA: TGTGCCACCCTCAGTAGCACCGGGGAGCTGTTTTTT.

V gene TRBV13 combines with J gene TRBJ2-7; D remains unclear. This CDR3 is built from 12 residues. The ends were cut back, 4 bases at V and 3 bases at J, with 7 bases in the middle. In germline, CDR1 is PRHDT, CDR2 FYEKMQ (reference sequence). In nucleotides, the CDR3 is TGTGCCAGCAGCTCGACAAGCTACGAGCAGTACTTC. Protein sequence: CASSSTSYEQYF. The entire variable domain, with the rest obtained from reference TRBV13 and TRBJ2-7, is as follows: AAGVIQSPRHLIKEKRETATLKCYPIPRHDTVYWYQQGPGQDPQFLISFYEKMQSDKGSIPDRFSAQQFSDYHSELNMSSLELGDSALYFCASSSTSYEQYFGPGTRLTVT.

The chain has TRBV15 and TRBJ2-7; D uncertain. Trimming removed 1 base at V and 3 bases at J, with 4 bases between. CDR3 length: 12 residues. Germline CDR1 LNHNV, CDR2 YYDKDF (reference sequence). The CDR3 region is CATSRGLYEQYF. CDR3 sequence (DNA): TGTGCCACCAGCAGAGGACTCTACGAGCAGTACTTC.

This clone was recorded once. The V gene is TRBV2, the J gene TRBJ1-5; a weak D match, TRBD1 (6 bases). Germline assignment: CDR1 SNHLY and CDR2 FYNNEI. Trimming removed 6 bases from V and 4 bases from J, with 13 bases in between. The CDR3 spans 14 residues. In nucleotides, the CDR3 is TGTGCCAGCAGGGGGGGCTACCTTAATCAGCCCCAGCATTTT. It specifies CASRGGYLNQPQHF. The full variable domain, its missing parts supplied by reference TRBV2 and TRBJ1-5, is EPEVTQTPSHQVTQMGQEVILRCVPISNHLYFYWYRQILGQKVEFLVSFYNNEISEKSEIFDDQFSVERPDGSNFTLKIRSTKLEDSAMYFCASRGGYLNQPQHFGDGTRLSIL.

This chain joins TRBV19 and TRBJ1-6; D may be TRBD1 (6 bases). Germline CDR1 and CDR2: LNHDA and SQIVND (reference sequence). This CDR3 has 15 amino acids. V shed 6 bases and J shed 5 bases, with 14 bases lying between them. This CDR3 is CASSLRTANNSPLHF. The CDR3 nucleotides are TGTGCCAGTAGCCTCCGGACAGCTAATAATTCACCCCTCCACTTT.

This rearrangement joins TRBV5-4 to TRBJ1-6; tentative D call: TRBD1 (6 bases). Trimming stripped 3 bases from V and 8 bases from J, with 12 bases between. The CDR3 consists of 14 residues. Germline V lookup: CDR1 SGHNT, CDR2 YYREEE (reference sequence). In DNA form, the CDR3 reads TGTGCCAGCAGCTACCGGGACACTTATTCACCCCTCCACTTT. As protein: CASSYRDTYSPLHF.

The CDR3 is CASSYSPDGGYTF. CDR3 bases: TGTGCCAGCAGTTACTCCCCAGACGGGGGCTACACCTTC. This rearrangement joins TRBV6-5 to TRBJ1-2; the D is unclear. Germline-derived CDR1 and CDR2 are MNHEY and SVGAGI. This CDR3 has 13 residues. V lost 0 bases, J lost 8 bases, and 10 bases lay in between.